This T cell receptor beta chain was sequenced during a study of T-cell memory formation after mild COVID-19. Whole-study results and caveats: Clones that contracted from day 15 to 85 had balanced CD4/CD8; later expanders were CD4+ biased. The finding that pre-infection memory included some responding clones suggested that cross-reactive memory joined.

5'RACE primed from the constant segment yielded TCR alpha and TCR beta cDNA libraries bearing sample barcodes and UMIs. TCRdb called the 5' RACE reads again in MiXCR, with one record for every CDR3 protein. The table includes hundreds of thousands of distinct CDR3 sequences, approximately 16% detected once. On this clonotype itself: The antigen is not known.

The receptor comes from a man aged 18 to 29 who had mild COVID-19 (a few samples of this study predate the infection). Cell type and time point are not known. The sample comprised PBMCs or a T cell subset sorted from them (not recorded which).

This CDR3 reads CASSLDSGTASYEQYV. As DNA, the CDR3 is TGTGCCAGCAGCTTAGACTCTGGGACAGCTTCCTACGAGCAGTACGTC. The V and J genes are TRBV7-2 and TRBJ2-7; TRBD1 matches at 7 bases. J was trimmed by 1 base and V by 1 base; bases with no gene match: 7. Germline V lookup: CDR1 SGHTA, CDR2 FQGNSA. The CDR3 is made up of 16 amino acids.